These 24 T cell receptor beta chains share one sample of origin, sequenced in a study of cytomegalovirus exposure and HLA in healthy donors. Primers for the PCR totalled 60 Vbeta and 13 Jbeta. Libraries were prepared by immunoSEQ multiplex PCR; TCRdb keeps only in-frame clonotypes and omits some of them. The table has about 230,000 clones, about 88% seen once; the top ten hold 0.2% to 0.25%. Material for sequencing was PBMCs. The receptor set was obtained from a girl aged 2 to 9 in good health and CMV-seronegative.

The chain couples TRBV25-1 to TRBJ1-2; the D gene is possibly TRBD1 (5 bases). V lost 3 bases, J lost 4 bases, and 15 bases lay in between. The CDR3 length is 15 residues. From germline, CDR1 is MGHDK and CDR2 SYGVNS. CDR3: CASSESSRAPYGYTF. Written as DNA, the CDR3 is TGTGCCAGCAGTGAGTCCAGCAGGGCTCCCTATGGCTACACCTTC.

The chain carries TRBV6-5 and TRBJ2-4, with a tentative D call TRBD2 (6 bases). From germline, CDR1 is MNHEY and CDR2 SVGAGI. V lost 4 bases, J lost 4 bases, and 11 bases lay in between. CDR3 size: 14 residues. The chain's CDR3 is CASSFTREKNIQYF. CDR3 DNA: TGTGCCAGCAGTTTCACCCGGGAGAAAAACATTCAGTACTTC.

The chain is built from TRBV4-1 and TRBJ2-5; no clear D gene. There are 15 residues in the CDR3. The V gene lost 0 bases and the J gene lost 2 bases, with 10 bases spanning the gap. Germline V gene sequence: CDR1 MGHRA, CDR2 YSYEKL. CDR3 region: CASSQEFRTQETQYF. Written as DNA, the CDR3 is TGCGCCAGCAGCCAAGAATTCCGTACACAAGAGACCCAGTACTTC.

This chain joins TRBV27 and TRBJ2-5; 9 nucleotides agree with TRBD1. The CDR3 covers 16 residues. V lost 5 bases, J lost 3 bases, and 10 bases stayed unmatched. CDR1 is MNHEY, CDR2 SMNVEV, per germline (reference sequence). CDR3 amino acids: CASSPRDRVVKETQYF. CDR3 DNA sequence: TGTGCCAGCAGTCCCCGGGACAGGGTAGTCAAAGAGACCCAGTACTTC.

The chain couples TRBV11-2 to TRBJ1-5; perhaps TRBD1 as D (6 bases). This CDR3 region has 15 residues. Trimming took off 1 base at V and 3 bases at J, with 10 bases between the two ends. Germline CDR1 reads SGHAT; CDR2 reads FQNNGV. The CDR3 sequence is CASSLGSGANQPQHF. For the CDR3, the DNA is TGTGCCAGCAGCTTAGGTTCAGGGGCCAATCAGCCCCAGCATTTT.

The chain links TRBV19 to TRBJ1-1, with a tentative D call TRBD1 (6 bases). The CDR3 length is 15 residues. The germline V gene has CDR1 LNHDA and CDR2 SQIVND (reference sequence). The V and J ends lost 3 bases and 0 bases respectively, with 11 bases between them. In DNA, the CDR3 is TGTGCCAGTAGTATTTTAGGGACAATGAACACTGAAGCTTTCTTT. The encoded protein is CASSILGTMNTEAFF.

The chain has TRBV6-1 and TRBJ2-1, with 10 bases fitting TRBD2. After removal of 3 bases from V and 10 bases from J, the junction contained 3 bases not matched to a gene. Germline values: CDR1 MNHNS, CDR2 SASEGT. The CDR3 runs to 13 residues. The CDR3, as DNA: TGTGCCAGCAGTGATGAACTAGCGGGGGAGCAGTTCTTC. This codes for CASSDELAGEQFF.

The V gene is TRBV18, the J gene TRBJ2-7; TRBD1 matches 7 bases. CDR1 and CDR2 from the germline V gene are KGHSH and LQKENI. Germline trimming cut 5 bases from V and 1 base from J; bases unmatched to any gene: 8. The CDR3 extends over 15 amino acids. DNA of the CDR3: TGTGCCAGCTCATCGACAGGGATGGGGTCCTACGAGCAGTACTTC. It is translated as CASSSTGMGSYEQYF.

V gene TRBV19 combines with J gene TRBJ2-7; D might be TRBD2 (6 bases). From germline, CDR1 is LNHDA and CDR2 SQIVND (reference sequence). This CDR3 region has 14 residues. Trimming cost V 4 bases and J 2 bases, with 12 bases left between them. This CDR3 is CASSRGSGAYEQYF. CDR3 nucleotide sequence: TGTGCCAGTAGTAGGGGCTCGGGGGCCTACGAGCAGTACTTC. Drawing the rest from reference TRBV19 and TRBJ2-7, the complete variable domain is DGGITQSPKYLFRKEGQNVTLSCEQNLNHDAMYWYRQDPGQGLRLIYYSQIVNDFQKGDIAEGYSVSREKKESFPLTVTSAQKNPTAFYLCASSRGSGAYEQYFGPGTRLTVT.

The gene calls are TRBV19 and TRBJ2-3; perhaps TRBD1 as D (6 bases). The CDR3 is 15 residues long. CDR1 is LNHDA and CDR2 is SQIVND in the germline V gene (reference sequence). V lost 6 bases and J 4 bases, leaving 17 bases between the germline ends. In DNA form, the CDR3 reads TGTGCCAGTAGGGGGCCCAGGGGAGTCCCAGATACGCAGTATTTT. It yields the protein CASRGPRGVPDTQYF.

Worth noting for this clone: Within the sample, other DNA sequences also encode this same CDR3. The V and J genes are TRBV5-1 and TRBJ1-2; D is unclear. Germline-derived CDR1 and CDR2 are SGHRS and YFSETQ. V lost 4 bases, J lost 0 bases, and 7 bases lay in between. This CDR3 contains 13 residues. CDR3: CASSRDSNYGYTF. The CDR3 nucleotides read TGCGCCAGCAGCCGGGATTCTAACTATGGCTACACCTTC.

The genes are TRBV27 and TRBJ1-5, with a possible D match to TRBD1 (5 bases). Germline V gene data show CDR1 as MNHEY and CDR2 as SMNVEV (reference sequence). Trimming took 0 bases from V and 4 from J, leaving 10 bases between them. This CDR3 is 15 amino acids long. The CDR3 reads CASSLSDRKNQPQHF. Here the CDR3 DNA reads TGTGCCAGCAGTTTATCAGACAGAAAAAATCAGCCCCAGCATTTT.

The sample holds one count of this clone. V gene TRBV5-1 combines with J gene TRBJ2-1; TRBD2 matches 9 bases. Unmatched junction bases numbered 3, after V lost 3 bases and J lost 2 bases. The CDR3 spans 15 residues. Germline CDR1 SGHRS, CDR2 YFSETQ. The chain's CDR3 is CASSSASGAYNEQFF. The DNA of the CDR3 is TGCGCCAGCAGCTCTGCTAGCGGGGCCTACAATGAGCAGTTCTTC.

As for this clone: Other DNA sequences in this specimen translate into the identical CDR3. This chain links TRBV6-5 with TRBJ2-3, with a tentative D call TRBD1 (6 bases). The CDR3 sequence is 12 residues long. CDR1 is MNHEY, CDR2 SVGAGI, per germline. Trimming pared 0 bases from V and 8 bases from J, leaving 6 bases between. CDR3 nucleotides: TGTGCCAGCAGTTACTCAGGGGGTACGCAGTATTTT. Amino acids: CASSYSGGTQYF.

The CDR3 region is CASGLVRGADLYNEQFF. CDR3 DNA sequence: TGTGCTAGTGGTTTGGTACGGGGAGCGGACCTCTACAATGAGCAGTTCTTC. This rearrangement joins TRBV12-5 to TRBJ2-1; possibly TRBD2 for D (5 bases). The V and J ends lost 0 bases and 3 bases respectively, with 15 bases between them. Germline V lookup: CDR1 LGHNT, CDR2 FRNRAP. CDR3 length: 17 residues.

The chain employs TRBV30 and TRBJ2-3, with no clear D. This CDR3 contains 15 residues. The ends were cut back, 6 bases at V and 0 bases at J, with 16 bases in the middle. Germline CDR1 GTSNPN, CDR2 SVGIG (reference sequence). CDR3: CACSETRPSTDTQYF. CDR3 sequence (DNA): TGTGCCTGTTCGGAGACCCGCCCTAGCACAGATACGCAGTATTTT. Looking up the rest from reference TRBV30 and TRBJ2-3 gives the full variable domain: SQTIHQWPATLVQPVGSPLSLECTVEGTSNPNLYWYRQAAGRGLQLLFYSVGIGQISSEVPQNLSASRPQDRQFILSSKKLLLSDSGFYLCACSETRPSTDTQYFGPGTRLTVL.

The chain links TRBV10-3 to TRBJ2-2, with 7 bases aligning to TRBD2. CDR1 and CDR2 from the germline V gene are ENHRY and SYGVKD. Germline trimming cut 0 bases from V and 7 bases from J; bases unmatched to any gene: 5. The CDR3 contains 15 residues. CDR3 protein: CAISESGGGNGELFF. The CDR3 DNA follows: TGTGCCATCAGTGAGTCTGGCGGGGGTAACGGGGAGCTGTTTTTT.

The rearrangement joins TRBV7-2 to TRBJ2-1, with 7 bases lining up with TRBD1. The V gene's germline CDR1 is SGHTA and CDR2 FQGNSA. The V and J ends lost 2 bases and 2 bases, in that order; junction bases with no gene match: 0. The CDR3 has 14 amino acids. The CDR3 protein is CASSLRGPYNEQFF. The CDR3 DNA is TGTGCCAGCAGCTTAAGGGGGCCCTACAATGAGCAGTTCTTC.

This clone was seen more than once but under ten times. V is TRBV7-3 and J is TRBJ1-1, with D possibly matching TRBD1 (6 bases). V shed 0 bases and J shed 1 base, with 6 bases lying between them. Per the germline V gene, CDR1 is SGHTA and CDR2 is FQGTGA. The CDR3 consists of 14 residues. CDR3 DNA sequence: TGTGCCAGCAGCTTAACAGGGGGGAACACTGAAGCTTTCTTT. Translating gives CASSLTGGNTEAFF.

The genes are TRBV15 and TRBJ2-5; D possibly corresponds to TRBD1 (5 bases). CDR1 and CDR2 (germline): LNHNV, YYDKDF (reference sequence). The CDR3 covers 13 residues. Trimming pared 1 base from V and 3 bases from J, leaving 6 bases between. CDR3 nucleotide sequence: TGTGCCACCAGCAGAGGCAGGGAAGAGACCCAGTACTTC. It yields the protein CATSRGREETQYF. Combining the CDR3 with reference TRBV15 and TRBJ2-5 gives the whole variable domain DAMVIQNPRYQVTQFGKPVTLSCSQTLNHNVMYWYQQKSSQAPKLLFHYYDKDFNNEADTPDNFQSRRPNTSFCFLDIRSPGLGDTAMYLCATSRGREETQYFGPGTRLLVL.

This clone was seen a few times. The rearrangement uses TRBV5-5 and TRBJ2-1; TRBD2 aligns across 14 bases. The CDR3 length is 17 residues. Trimming cost V 2 bases and J 6 bases; bases outside gene matches: 7. CDR1 SGHKS and CDR2 YYEKEE come from the germline V gene (reference sequence). This chain's CDR3 is CASSFLPGLAGVNEQFF. The DNA for the CDR3 is TGTGCCAGCAGCTTCCTACCGGGACTAGCGGGGGTCAATGAGCAGTTCTTC.

This chain links TRBV15 with TRBJ2-7, with 10 bases fitting TRBD1. This CDR3 spans 15 amino acids. CDR1 is LNHNV and CDR2 is YYDKDF in the germline V gene (reference sequence). The V segment lost 0 bases and the J segment 6 bases; nucleotides outside the gene matches: 5. The CDR3: CATSRDLGQGSEQYF. CDR3 bases: TGTGCCACCAGCAGAGATCTGGGACAGGGGTCCGAGCAGTACTTC.

This clone was seen once. The V call is TRBV7-9, the J call TRBJ2-2; TRBD2 matches at 7 bases. Germline-derived CDR1 and CDR2 are SEHNR and FQNEAQ (reference sequence). Losses at the gene ends were 1 base for V and 6 bases for J; bases not matched to a gene: 5. The length of the CDR3 is 15 residues. CDR3 amino acids: CASSLGAGVAGELFF. CDR3 DNA sequence: TGTGCCAGCAGCTTAGGGGCGGGAGTAGCCGGGGAGCTGTTTTTT.

This chain joins TRBV11-2 and TRBJ1-4; 9 positions match TRBD1. In germline, CDR1 is SGHAT, CDR2 FQNNGV. Unmatched junction bases numbered 10, after V lost 6 bases and J lost 8 bases. The CDR3 sequence is 15 residues long. In nucleotides, the CDR3 is TGTGCCAGCAGTCGAACAGGGGGCGGGATAGAAAAACTGTTTTTT. Its protein product is CASSRTGGGIEKLFF.